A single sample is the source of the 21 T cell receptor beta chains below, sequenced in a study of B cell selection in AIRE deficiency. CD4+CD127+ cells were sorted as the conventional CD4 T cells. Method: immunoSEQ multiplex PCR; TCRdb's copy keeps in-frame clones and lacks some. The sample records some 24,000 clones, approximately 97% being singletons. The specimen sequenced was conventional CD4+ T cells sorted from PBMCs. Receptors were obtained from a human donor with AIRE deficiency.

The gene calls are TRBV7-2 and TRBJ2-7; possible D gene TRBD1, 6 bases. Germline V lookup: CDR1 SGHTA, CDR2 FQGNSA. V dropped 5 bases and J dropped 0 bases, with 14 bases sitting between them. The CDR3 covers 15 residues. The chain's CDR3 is CASSINRASSYEQYF. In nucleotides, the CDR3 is TGTGCCAGCAGCATCAACAGGGCGAGCTCCTACGAGCAGTACTTC.

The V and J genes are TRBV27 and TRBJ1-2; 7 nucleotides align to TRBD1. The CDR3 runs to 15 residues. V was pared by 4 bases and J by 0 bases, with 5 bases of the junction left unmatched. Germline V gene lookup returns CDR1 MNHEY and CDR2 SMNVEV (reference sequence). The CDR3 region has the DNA TGTGCCAGCAGTTCCTTTGGGACAGCTAACTATGGCTACACCTTC. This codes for CASSSFGTANYGYTF.

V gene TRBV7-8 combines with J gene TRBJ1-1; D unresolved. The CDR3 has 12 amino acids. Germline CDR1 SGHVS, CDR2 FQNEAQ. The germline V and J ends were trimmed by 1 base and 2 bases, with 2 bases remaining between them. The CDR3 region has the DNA TGTGCCAGCAGCTTAGTTAACACTGAAGCTTTCTTT. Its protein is CASSLVNTEAFF.

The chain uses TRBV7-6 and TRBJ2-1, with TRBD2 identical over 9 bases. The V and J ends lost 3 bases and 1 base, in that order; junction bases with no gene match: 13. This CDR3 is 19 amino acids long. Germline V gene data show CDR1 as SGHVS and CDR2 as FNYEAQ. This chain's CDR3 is CASSFPDAGGPGSYNEQFF. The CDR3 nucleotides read TGTGCCAGCAGCTTCCCTGATGCGGGAGGGCCAGGATCCTACAATGAGCAGTTCTTC.

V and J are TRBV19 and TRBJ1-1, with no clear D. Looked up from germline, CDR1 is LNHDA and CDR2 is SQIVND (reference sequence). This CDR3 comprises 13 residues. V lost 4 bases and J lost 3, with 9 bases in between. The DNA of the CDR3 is TGTGCCAGTAGTAATGACAAAGACACTGAAGCTTTCTTT. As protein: CASSNDKDTEAFF.

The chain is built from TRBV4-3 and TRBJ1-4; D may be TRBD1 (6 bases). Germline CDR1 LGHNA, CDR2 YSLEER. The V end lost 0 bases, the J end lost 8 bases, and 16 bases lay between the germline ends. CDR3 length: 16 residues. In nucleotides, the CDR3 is TGCGCCAGCAGCCAAGAAGGGGGTCAGGGAGGGGAAAAACTGTTTTTT. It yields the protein CASSQEGGQGGEKLFF.

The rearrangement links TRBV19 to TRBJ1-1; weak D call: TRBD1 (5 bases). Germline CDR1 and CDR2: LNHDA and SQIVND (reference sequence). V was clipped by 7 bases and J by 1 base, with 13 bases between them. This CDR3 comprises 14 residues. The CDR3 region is CASISQGGNTEAFF. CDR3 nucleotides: TGTGCCAGTATATCCCAGGGAGGGAACACTGAAGCTTTCTTT.

CDR3 sequence (DNA): TGTGCCAGCAGCACAGGTCCAAGCTACGAGCAGTACTTC. Residues: CASSTGPSYEQYF. V and J are TRBV12-2 and TRBJ2-7; the table's D call, TRBD1, has no DNA check behind it. TRBV12-2 is noted as a pseudogene. The CDR3 has 13 amino acids.

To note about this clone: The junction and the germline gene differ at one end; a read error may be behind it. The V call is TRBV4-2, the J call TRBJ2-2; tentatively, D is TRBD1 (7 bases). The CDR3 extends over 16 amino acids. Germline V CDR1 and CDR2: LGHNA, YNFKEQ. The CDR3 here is CASNQEATGTSGELFF. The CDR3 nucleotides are TGTGCCAGCAACCAAGAAGCGACAGGGACTTCCGGGGAGCTGTTTTTT.

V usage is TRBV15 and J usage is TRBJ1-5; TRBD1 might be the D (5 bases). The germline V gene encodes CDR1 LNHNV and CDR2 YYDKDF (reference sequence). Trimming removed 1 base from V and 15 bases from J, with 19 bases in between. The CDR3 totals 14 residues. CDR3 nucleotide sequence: TGTGCCACCAGCAGAGGTTCTTTGACAGTCGCCCTGCATTTT. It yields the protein CATSRGSLTVALHF.

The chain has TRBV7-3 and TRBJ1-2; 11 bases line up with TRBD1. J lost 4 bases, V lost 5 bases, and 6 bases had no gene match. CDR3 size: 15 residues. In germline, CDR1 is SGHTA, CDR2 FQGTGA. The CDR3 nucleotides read TGTGCCAGCAGCCCCGGGACAGGGGGTACCTATGGCTACACCTTC. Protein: CASSPGTGGTYGYTF. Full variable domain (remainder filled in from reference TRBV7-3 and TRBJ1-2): GAGVSQTPSNKVTEKGKYVELRCDPISGHTALYWYRQSLGQGPEFLIYFQGTGAADDSGLPNDRFFAVRPEGSVSTLKIQRTERGDSAVYLCASSPGTGGTYGYTFGSGTRLTVV.

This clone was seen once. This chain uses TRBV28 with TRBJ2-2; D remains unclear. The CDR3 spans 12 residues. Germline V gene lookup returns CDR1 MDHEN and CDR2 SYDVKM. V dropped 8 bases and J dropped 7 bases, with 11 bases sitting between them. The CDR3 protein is CASRRGIGELFF. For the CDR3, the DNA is TGTGCCAGCCGGAGAGGTATCGGGGAGCTGTTTTTT. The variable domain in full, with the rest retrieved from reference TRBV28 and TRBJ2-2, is DVKVTQSSRYLVKRTGEKVFLECVQDMDHENMFWYRQDPGLGLRLIYFSYDVKMKEKGDIPEGYSVSREKKERFSLILESASTNQTSMYLCASRRGIGELFFGEGSRLTVL.

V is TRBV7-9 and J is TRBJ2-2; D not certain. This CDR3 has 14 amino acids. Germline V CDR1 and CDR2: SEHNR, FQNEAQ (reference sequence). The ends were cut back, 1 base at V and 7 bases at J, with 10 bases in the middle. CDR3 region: CASSLGAGIGELFF. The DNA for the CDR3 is TGTGCCAGCAGCTTAGGAGCTGGAATCGGGGAGCTGTTTTTT.

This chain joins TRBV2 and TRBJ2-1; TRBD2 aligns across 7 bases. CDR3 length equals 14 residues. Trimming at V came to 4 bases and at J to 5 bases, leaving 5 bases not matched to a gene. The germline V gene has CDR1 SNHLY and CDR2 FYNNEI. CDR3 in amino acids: CASSVVAGNNEQFF. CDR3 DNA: TGTGCCAGCAGTGTTGTAGCGGGCAACAATGAGCAGTTCTTC.

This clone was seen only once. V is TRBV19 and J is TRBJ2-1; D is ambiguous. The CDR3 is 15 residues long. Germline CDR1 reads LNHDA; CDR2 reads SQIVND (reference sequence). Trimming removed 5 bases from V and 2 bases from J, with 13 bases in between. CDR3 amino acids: CASSPGLRAYNEQFF. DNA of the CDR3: TGTGCCAGTAGTCCGGGCCTCCGGGCCTACAATGAGCAGTTCTTC. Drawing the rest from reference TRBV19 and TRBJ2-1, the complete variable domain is DGGITQSPKYLFRKEGQNVTLSCEQNLNHDAMYWYRQDPGQGLRLIYYSQIVNDFQKGDIAEGYSVSREKKESFPLTVTSAQKNPTAFYLCASSPGLRAYNEQFFGPGTRLTVL.

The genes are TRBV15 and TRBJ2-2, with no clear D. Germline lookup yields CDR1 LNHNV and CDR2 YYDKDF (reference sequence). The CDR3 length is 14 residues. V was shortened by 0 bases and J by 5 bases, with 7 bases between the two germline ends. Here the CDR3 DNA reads TGTGCCACCAGCAGAGATCCACGGACCGGGGAGCTGTTTTTT. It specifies CATSRDPRTGELFF.

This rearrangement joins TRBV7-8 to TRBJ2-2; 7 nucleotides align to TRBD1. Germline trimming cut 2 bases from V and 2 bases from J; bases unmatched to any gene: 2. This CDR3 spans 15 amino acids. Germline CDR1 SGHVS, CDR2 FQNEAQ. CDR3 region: CASSLRTGNTGELFF. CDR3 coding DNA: TGTGCCAGCAGCTTAAGGACAGGAAACACCGGGGAGCTGTTTTTT.

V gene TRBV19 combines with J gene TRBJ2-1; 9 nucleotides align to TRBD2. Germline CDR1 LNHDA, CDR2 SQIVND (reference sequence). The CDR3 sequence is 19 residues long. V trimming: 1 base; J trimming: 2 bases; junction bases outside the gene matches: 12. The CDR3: CASSIVPKVAGVTYNEQFF. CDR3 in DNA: TGTGCCAGTAGTATAGTTCCCAAGGTAGCGGGGGTGACCTACAATGAGCAGTTCTTC.

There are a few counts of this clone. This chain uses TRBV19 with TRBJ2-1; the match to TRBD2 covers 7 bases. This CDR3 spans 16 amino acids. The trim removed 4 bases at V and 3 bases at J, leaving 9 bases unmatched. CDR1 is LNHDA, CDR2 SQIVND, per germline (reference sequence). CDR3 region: CASSTTGTTIYNEQFF. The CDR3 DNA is TGTGCCAGTAGTACGACCGGGACTACCATCTACAATGAGCAGTTCTTC.

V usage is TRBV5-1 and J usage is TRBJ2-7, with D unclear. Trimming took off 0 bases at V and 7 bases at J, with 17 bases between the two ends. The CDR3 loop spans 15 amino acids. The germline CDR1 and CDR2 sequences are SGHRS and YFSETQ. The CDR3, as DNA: TGCGCCAGCAGCTTGGATGGCACGACCTTCAGGGAGCAGTACTTC. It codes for CASSLDGTTFREQYF.

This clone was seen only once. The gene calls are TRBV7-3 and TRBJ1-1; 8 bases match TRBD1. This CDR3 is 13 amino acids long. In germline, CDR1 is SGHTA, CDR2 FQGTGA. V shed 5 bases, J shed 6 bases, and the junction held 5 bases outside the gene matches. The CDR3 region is CASSPGQGAEAFF. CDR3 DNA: TGTGCCAGCAGCCCCGGACAGGGCGCTGAAGCTTTCTTT.